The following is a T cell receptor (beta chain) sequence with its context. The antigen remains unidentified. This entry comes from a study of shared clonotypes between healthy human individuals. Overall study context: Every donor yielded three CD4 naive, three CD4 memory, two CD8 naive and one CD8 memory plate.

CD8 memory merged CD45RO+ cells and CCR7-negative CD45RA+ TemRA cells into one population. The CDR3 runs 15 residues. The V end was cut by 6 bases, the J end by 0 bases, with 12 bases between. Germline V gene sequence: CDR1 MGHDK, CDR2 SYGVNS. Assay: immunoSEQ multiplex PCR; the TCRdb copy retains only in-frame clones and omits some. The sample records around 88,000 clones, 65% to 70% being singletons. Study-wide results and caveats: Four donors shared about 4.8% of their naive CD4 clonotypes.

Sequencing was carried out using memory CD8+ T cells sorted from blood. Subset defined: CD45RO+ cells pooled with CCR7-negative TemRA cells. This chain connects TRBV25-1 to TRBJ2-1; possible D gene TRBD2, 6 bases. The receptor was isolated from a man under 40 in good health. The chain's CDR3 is CASRGAGSSYNEQFF. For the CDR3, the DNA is TGTGCCAGCAGGGGCGCGGGGAGCTCCTACAATGAGCAGTTCTTC.